These T cell receptor beta chains were read from a single sample in a study of human T cells and chemical hapten exposure. MiXCR, applied by TCRdb to the RACE reads, yields one record per CDR3 protein. This sample has tens of thousands of distinct CDR3 sequences, with 5.5% found just once. Sample: whole blood. These receptors all stem from a human donor in good health. Some clones in this sample may be carry-over from other donors' samples. The CDR3 runs from the conserved cysteine through the conserved F or W. Only some rows state a clone size, as once, few, many or a class for expanded clones.

CDR3aa: CASSFPLPDRGLNYGYTF
v_gene: TRBV12-3/TRBV12-4
abundance: few

CDR3aa: CASSLPRDRLVGEQFF
v_gene: TRBV5-6
abundance: many

CDR3aa: CASSLGSGGSYNEQFF
v_gene: TRBV12-3/TRBV12-4
abundance: NA

CDR3aa: CASSSPGAGAEDTQYF
v_gene: TRBV7-6
abundance: few

CDR3aa: CASSFTISGANVLTF
v_gene: TRBV27
abundance: few

CDR3aa: CASSQRGTGGYEQYF
v_gene: TRBV3-1
abundance: NA

CDR3aa: CSASGSSYNEQFF
v_gene: TRBV20-1
abundance: many

CDR3aa: CASSARSSYNEQFF
v_gene: TRBV10-1
abundance: NA

CDR3aa: CSVGLAGAGGPYEQYF
v_gene: TRBV29-1
abundance: many

CDR3aa: CASSPWTGGDGYTF
v_gene: TRBV5-1
abundance: few

CDR3aa: CASSRNTYGYTF
v_gene: TRBV12-3/TRBV12-4
abundance: NA

CDR3aa: CASSPDRQGKLLHF
v_gene: TRBV3-1
abundance: NA

CDR3aa: CSSERGGGAETQYF
v_gene: TRBV29-1
abundance: many

CDR3aa: CASSPRQGNTIYF
v_gene: TRBV3-1
abundance: few

CDR3aa: CASSPSGRNQPQHF
v_gene: TRBV5-1
abundance: NA

CDR3aa: CASSYTQPTDTQYF
v_gene: TRBV6-6
abundance: many

CDR3aa: CASSFEREATQYF
v_gene: TRBV7-2
abundance: many

CDR3aa: CASSPAGHHTDTQYF
v_gene: TRBV18
abundance: many

CDR3aa: CASVGDRIENTGELFF
v_gene: TRBV5-1
abundance: many

CDR3aa: CASSLGGQSQETQYF
v_gene: TRBV7-7
abundance: medium-sized

CDR3aa: CASSPGQGKSHEQYF
v_gene: TRBV7-6
abundance: many

CDR3aa: CSVCWQDPYEQYF
v_gene: TRBV29-1
abundance: many

CDR3aa: CASSETGGKMPQHF
v_gene: TRBV2
abundance: NA

CDR3aa: CASSWGTGANVLTF
v_gene: TRBV6-5
abundance: many

CDR3aa: CASRPPGGSRPAVDEAEQYF
v_gene: TRBV12-3/TRBV12-4
abundance: few

CDR3aa: CATGGLNYGYTF
v_gene: TRBV27
abundance: many

CDR3aa: CASSFQLNEKLFF
v_gene: TRBV28
abundance: few

CDR3aa: CASRPHNSPLHF
v_gene: TRBV28
abundance: NA

CDR3aa: CASSLARGASTEAFF
v_gene: TRBV7-2
abundance: few

CDR3aa: CASSPGLARDTDTQYF
v_gene: TRBV7-2
abundance: many

CDR3aa: CATSRDMAYEAFF
v_gene: TRBV15
abundance: many

CDR3aa: CASSPIDSNGANVLTF
v_gene: TRBV27
abundance: many

CDR3aa: CASSRPAGGEAFF
v_gene: TRBV11-2
abundance: NA

CDR3aa: CASSQAENSPLHF
v_gene: TRBV4-2
abundance: many

CDR3aa: CASSLVIGTSAPVAF
v_gene: TRBV28
abundance: many